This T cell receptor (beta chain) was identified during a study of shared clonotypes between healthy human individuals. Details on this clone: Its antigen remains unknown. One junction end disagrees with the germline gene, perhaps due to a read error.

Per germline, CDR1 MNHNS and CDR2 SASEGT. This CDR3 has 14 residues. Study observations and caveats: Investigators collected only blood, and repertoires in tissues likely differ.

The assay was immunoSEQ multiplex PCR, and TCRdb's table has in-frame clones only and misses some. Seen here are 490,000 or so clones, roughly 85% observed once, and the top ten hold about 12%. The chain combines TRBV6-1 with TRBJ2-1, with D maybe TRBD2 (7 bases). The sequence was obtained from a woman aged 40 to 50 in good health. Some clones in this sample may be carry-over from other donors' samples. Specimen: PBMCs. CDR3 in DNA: TGTGCCACGAGAATTCCGGGGGGCTACAGTGAGCAGTTCTTC. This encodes CATRIPGGYSEQFF.